The source of this T cell receptor beta chain is a study of Graves' ophthalmopathy and Graves' hyperthyroidism. Presentation of ophthalmopathy in the donors involved moderate-to-severe activity, CAS ≥3, NOSPECS ≥4 and a duration under 3 months. Germline CDR1 MGHDK, CDR2 SYGVNS. CDR3 size: 17 residues. The ends lost 6 bases at V and 2 bases at J; junction bases unmatched: 10. RNA transcripts served as template for amplifying TCR beta CDR3 sequences. RT-PCR was first run with HTBI primers, then multiplex PCR in a second round. TCRdb fed the multiplex PCR reads into MiXCR, producing one record per CDR3 protein. The table shows approximately 640,000 distinct CDR3 sequences, with over 40% occurring only once. This clonotype has just a few counts.

The receptor's source is an adult man with Graves' ophthalmopathy. This chain joins TRBV25-1 and TRBJ2-7, with 13 bases matching TRBD2. The specimen sequenced was peripheral blood. The CDR3 nucleotides read TGTGCCAGCAGGGCCACTTTGGGGACTAGCGGGACCTACGAGCAGTACTTC. Protein product: CASRATLGTSGTYEQYF.